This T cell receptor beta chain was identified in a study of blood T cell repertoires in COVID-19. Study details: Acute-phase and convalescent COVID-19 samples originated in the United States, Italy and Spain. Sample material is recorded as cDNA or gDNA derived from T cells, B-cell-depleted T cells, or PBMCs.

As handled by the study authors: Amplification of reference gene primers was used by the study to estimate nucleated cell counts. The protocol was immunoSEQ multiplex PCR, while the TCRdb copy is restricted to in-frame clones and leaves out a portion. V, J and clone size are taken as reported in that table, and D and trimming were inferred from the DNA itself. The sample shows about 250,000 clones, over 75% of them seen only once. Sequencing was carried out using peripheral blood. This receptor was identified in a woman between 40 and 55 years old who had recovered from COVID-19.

CDR3 loop: CASSAPAGRNYEQYF. The CDR3 region has the DNA TGTGCCAGCAGCGCCCCAGCGGGACGGAATTACGAGCAGTACTTC. The chain uses TRBV7-8 and TRBJ2-7, with 7 positions matching TRBD2. The CDR3 sequence is 15 residues long. CDR1 and CDR2 from the germline V gene are SGHVS and FQNEAQ. V lost 5 bases and J lost 4; bases outside the gene matches: 11.